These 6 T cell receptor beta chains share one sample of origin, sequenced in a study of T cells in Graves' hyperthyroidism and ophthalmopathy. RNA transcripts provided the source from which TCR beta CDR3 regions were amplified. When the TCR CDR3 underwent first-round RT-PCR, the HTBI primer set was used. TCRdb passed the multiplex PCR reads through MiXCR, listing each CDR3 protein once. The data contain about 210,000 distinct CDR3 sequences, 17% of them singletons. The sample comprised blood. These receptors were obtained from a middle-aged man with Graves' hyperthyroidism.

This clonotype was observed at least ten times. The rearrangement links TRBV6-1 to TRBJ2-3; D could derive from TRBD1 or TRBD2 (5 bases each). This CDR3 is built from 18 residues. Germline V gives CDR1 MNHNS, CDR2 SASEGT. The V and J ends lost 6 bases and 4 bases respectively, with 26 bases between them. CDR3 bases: TGTGCCAGCAGGCCGCAAACCCCGGGGCCCTATTTGGCAGATACGCAGTATTTT. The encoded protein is CASRPQTPGPYLADTQYF.

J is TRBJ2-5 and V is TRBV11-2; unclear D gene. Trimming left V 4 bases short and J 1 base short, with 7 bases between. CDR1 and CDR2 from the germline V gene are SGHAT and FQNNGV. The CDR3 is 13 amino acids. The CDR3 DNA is TGTGCCAGCAGCTCCCAGGTCCAAGAGACCCAGTACTTC. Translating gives CASSSQVQETQYF.

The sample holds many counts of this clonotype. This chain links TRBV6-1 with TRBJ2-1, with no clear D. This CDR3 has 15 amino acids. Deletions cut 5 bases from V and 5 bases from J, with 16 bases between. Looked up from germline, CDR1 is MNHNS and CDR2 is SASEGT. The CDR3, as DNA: TGTGCCAGCAGTTACGGGCTTACCGCCAACAATGAGCAGTTCTTC. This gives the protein CASSYGLTANNEQFF.

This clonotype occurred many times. The CDR3 loop reads CASSSSRDIGYEQYF. Written as DNA, the CDR3 is TGTGCCAGCAGCTCTTCTAGGGACATAGGCTACGAGCAGTACTTC. V is TRBV7-9 and J is TRBJ2-7; tentatively, D is TRBD1 (6 bases). The germline V gene has CDR1 SEHNR and CDR2 FQNEAQ (reference sequence). This CDR3 is 15 amino acids long. V was cut by 4 bases and J by 3 bases, with 16 bases left in between.

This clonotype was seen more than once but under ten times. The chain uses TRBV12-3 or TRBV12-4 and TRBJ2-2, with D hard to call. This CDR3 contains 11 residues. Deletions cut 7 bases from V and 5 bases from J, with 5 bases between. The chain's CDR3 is CASTSTGELFF. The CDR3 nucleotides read TGTGCCAGCACTTCGACCGGGGAGCTGTTTTTT.

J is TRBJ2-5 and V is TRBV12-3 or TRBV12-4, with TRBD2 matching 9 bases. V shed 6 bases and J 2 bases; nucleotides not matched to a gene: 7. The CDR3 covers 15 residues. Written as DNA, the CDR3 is TGTGCCAGCAGGGGGGGGACTAGCCTTCAAGAGACCCAGTACTTC. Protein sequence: CASRGGTSLQETQYF.